This TCR beta chain was captured in a study of CD8 T cells in Susac syndrome. Random hexamers were used to reverse transcribe the RNA input (about 0.5 to 1 ug). In TCRdb, the immunoSEQ multiplex PCR reads were re-called with MiXCR into one record per CDR3 protein. Among fewer than 200,000 distinct CDR3 sequences listed, about 91% were seen once. A word on this clonotype: Its antigen is not known.

Study-wide findings and caveats: Within Susac syndrome CD4+ T cell repertoires, clonal expansion was not evident.

V lost 3 bases, J lost 7 bases, and 31 bases lay in between. There are 19 residues in the CDR3. Sequencing targeted TCR beta in blood CD8+ and CD4+ T cells. The chain recombines TRBV12-3 or TRBV12-4 with TRBJ2-7; a possible D gene is TRBD2 (5 bases). This TCR was sampled from a human donor with Susac syndrome. Sequences were obtained from CD4+ T cells from PBMCs. CDR3 protein: CASSFSRDSSDAVPREQYF. CDR3 coding DNA: TGTGCCAGCAGTTTCAGTCGGGATTCTAGTGATGCGGTCCCTCGGGAGCAGTACTTC.